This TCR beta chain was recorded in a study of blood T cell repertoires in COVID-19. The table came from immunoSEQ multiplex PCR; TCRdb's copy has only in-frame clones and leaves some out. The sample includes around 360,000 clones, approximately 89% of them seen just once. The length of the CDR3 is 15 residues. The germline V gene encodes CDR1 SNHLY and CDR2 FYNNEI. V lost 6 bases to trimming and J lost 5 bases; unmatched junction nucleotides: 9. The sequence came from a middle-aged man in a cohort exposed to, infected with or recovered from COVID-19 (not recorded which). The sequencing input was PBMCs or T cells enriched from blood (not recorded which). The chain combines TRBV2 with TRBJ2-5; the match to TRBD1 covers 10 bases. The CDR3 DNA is TGTGCCAGCAGCCTCGGGACAGGGGTTGCGGAGACCCAGTACTTC. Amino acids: CASSLGTGVAETQYF.